One T cell receptor (beta chain) is described in this entry. Antigen specificity is unknown. The CDR3 runs 13 residues. Germline-derived CDR1 and CDR2 are SGHTA and FQGTGA. Synthesis of TCR beta cDNA relied on 5'RACE template switching carrying UMIs. TCRdb processed the 5' RACE reads again and assigns one entry to each CDR3 protein, with no DNA. The table for this sample gives fewer than 400,000 distinct CDR3 sequences. The data originate from a study of T cells expressing NK-cell markers. Study details: According to the study, TCR beta repertoires originated from sorted CD3+CD56+NKG2C+, CD3+CD56+NKG2C- and CD3+CD56-NKG2C+ T cells.

Points from the study as a whole: Six or seven donors carried dominant NKG2C+ clonotypes that made up roughly 1.0-8% of their CD8+ T cells.

The TCR originated in a woman aged 50 to 60 in good health. The V gene is TRBV7-3, the J gene TRBJ2-1; without DNA, the TCRdb call of TRBD1 cannot be checked. The sequencing sample was made of blood T cells: a sorted CD56 or NKG2C T cell subset, CD4+ or CD8+ T cells, or bulk PBMC T cells (not recorded which). CDR3: CASSPRGASEQFF.